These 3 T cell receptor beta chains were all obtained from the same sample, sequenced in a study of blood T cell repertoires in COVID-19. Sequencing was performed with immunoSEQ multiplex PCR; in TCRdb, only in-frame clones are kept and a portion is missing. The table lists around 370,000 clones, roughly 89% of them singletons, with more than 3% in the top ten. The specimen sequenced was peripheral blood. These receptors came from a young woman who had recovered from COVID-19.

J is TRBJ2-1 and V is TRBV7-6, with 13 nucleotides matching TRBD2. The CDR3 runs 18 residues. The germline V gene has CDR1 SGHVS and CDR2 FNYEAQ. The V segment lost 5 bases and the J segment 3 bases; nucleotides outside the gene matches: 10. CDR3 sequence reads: CASSPRLAGGLNYNEQFF. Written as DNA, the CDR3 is TGTGCCAGCAGCCCACGACTAGCGGGAGGCCTCAACTACAATGAGCAGTTCTTC.

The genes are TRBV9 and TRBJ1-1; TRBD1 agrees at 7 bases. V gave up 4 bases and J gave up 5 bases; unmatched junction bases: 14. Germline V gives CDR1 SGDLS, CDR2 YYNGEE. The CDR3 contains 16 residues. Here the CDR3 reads CASSTSHGTARTEAFF. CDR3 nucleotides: TGTGCCAGCAGCACCAGCCACGGGACAGCCAGGACTGAAGCTTTCTTT. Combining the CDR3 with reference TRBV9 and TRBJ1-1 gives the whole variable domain DSGVTQTPKHLITATGQRVTLRCSPRSGDLSVYWYQQSLDQGLQFLIQYYNGEERAKGNILERFSAQQFPDLHSELNLSSLELGDSALYFCASSTSHGTARTEAFFGQGTRLTVV.

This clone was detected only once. CDR3: CASSPEPGLLGYEQFF. CDR3 coding DNA: TGCGCCAGCAGCCCGGAACCGGGACTCCTAGGGTATGAGCAGTTCTTC. This chain uses TRBV5-1 with TRBJ2-1; tentative D call: TRBD2 (6 bases). The ends were cut back, 4 bases at V and 8 bases at J, with 22 bases in the middle. The CDR3 runs to 16 residues. Germline CDR1 and CDR2: SGHRS and YFSETQ.